This paragraph covers one TCR beta chain sequence. This clone came up a few times. Its antigen specificity is not known. It has no much larger one-base neighbor in the sample; base qualities were not kept. These data come from a study of blood T cell repertoires in COVID-19 (dated by TCRdb to 2019 to 2021). As for the study more broadly: Collaborator samples came from the United States, Italy and Spain and covered acute and convalescent phases of COVID-19. Where available, HLA class I and class II types were taken from metadata supplied by the sample provider and were not determined by assay-based typing. A freely available public database, intended as a resource for researchers studying the immune response to SARS-CoV-2, is where the repertoires were released. Sample metadata almost always included a de-identified subject ID, COVID-19 status, age in years and sex. The material from the prospective study consisted of cDNA or gDNA derived from T cells, B-cell-depleted T cells, or PBMCs. Deeply sampled blood TCRbeta repertoires from subjects exposed to, actively infected with, or recovered from COVID-19 were included in the dataset. Samples came from the ongoing ImmuneRACE study (first 160 participants) plus 1,254 subjects from 6 global collaborators.

Overall results and qualifications from the work: The quantity of clinical and demographic metadata differed by source and by participant and was supplied without curation.

TCRbeta CDR3 regions were amplified from genomic DNA by means of the immunoSEQ Assay, a bias-controlled multiplex PCR. The study's own analysis went as follows. The number of nucleated cells in each sample was estimated by amplification of reference gene primers within the assay. Sequence reads were collapsed and filtered to measure the absolute abundance of every unique TCRbeta CDR3 rearrangement. Productive Simpson clonality was computed per sample as the square root of Simpson's diversity index over productive rearrangements. Here the immuneACCESS table is served through TCRdb, limited to in-frame sequences with V and J called. Missing clones are a known gap in these copies; in checked studies unresolved V genes cover under half, and the rest lacks a known reason. That table is the source of V, J and clone size, and D and trimming were worked out from the DNA. In this sample the table shows 55,000 to 65,000 clones, around 79% of which occur a single time. The top ten constitute about 3.5% of the sample.

The CDR3 has 13 amino acids, counting the end cysteine and phenylalanine. The DNA shown is the 39-base CDR3, in frame from base 1. V is pared back by 2 bases and J by 2 bases, with 7 bases lying between the germline termini. The germline V gene supplies CDR1 SGHTA and CDR2 FQGNSA. Each collaborating institution followed its own protocols to collect whole blood in K2EDTA tubes. For TCRbeta analysis, collaborators shipped samples as frozen whole blood, isolated PBMCs, or DNA extracted from either of those sample types. This sequence originates from a man between 60 and 75 years old with acute or convalescent COVID-19. The sequence links TRBV7-2 to TRBJ2-7; no confident D gene assignment can be made. The sequenced sample was peripheral blood. The CDR3 protein: CASSLSPAYEQYF. In nucleotides, the sequence is TGTGCCAGCAGCTTATCCCCGGCCTACGAGCAGTACTTC.